This T cell receptor (beta chain) was recorded in a study of breast tumors, draining lymph nodes, adjacent tissues. CDR3 length: 17 amino acids. The trim removed 7 bases at V and 0 bases at J, leaving 11 bases unmatched. Germline CDR1 reads LNHDA; CDR2 reads SQIVND (reference sequence). This clonotype has a count of ten or more. Its antigen is currently unknown. The lymph nodes were axillary draining lymph nodes from breast cancer patients. TCRdb itself ran the multiplex PCR reads through MiXCR, one entry per CDR3 protein. The table includes about 180,000 distinct CDR3 sequences, approximately 30% detected once. Study conclusions and caveats: Tumor repertoires ranked between lymph nodes and nontumor tissue in diversity, with V and J gene preferences. Findings are consistent with lymph node origin and intratumoral expansion of most tumor T cells.

This TCR was sampled from a female donor with breast cancer. Some clones in this sample may be carry-over from other donors' samples. The sample consisted of axillary lymph node tissue. The rearrangement links TRBV19 to TRBJ2-1; 8 bases map to TRBD1. CDR3 nucleotide sequence: TGTGCCAGTACCGGCAGGGGGCTTTCAAACTCCTACAATGAGCAGTTCTTC. Protein product: CASTGRGLSNSYNEQFF. The full variable domain, in which reference TRBV19 and TRBJ2-1 provide the parts outside the CDR3, is DGGITQSPKYLFRKEGQNVTLSCEQNLNHDAMYWYRQDPGQGLRLIYYSQIVNDFQKGDIAEGYSVSREKKESFPLTVTSAQKNPTAFYLCASTGRGLSNSYNEQFFGPGTRLTVL.